These 19 T cell receptor beta chains were all obtained from the same sample, sequenced in a study of T cell changes during pregnancy in multiple sclerosis. Libraries were prepared by immunoSEQ multiplex PCR; TCRdb keeps only in-frame clonotypes and omits some of them. The sample carries about 46,000 clones, around 92% recorded once. The specimen comprised CD8+ T cells from peripheral blood mononuclear cells, sampled after pregnancy. The receptors shown here come from a female donor with multiple sclerosis, enrolled in a pregnancy study.

In its sample, this clone was seen once. The V and J genes are TRBV7-8 and TRBJ1-1; TRBD1 is a possible D gene (6 bases). Deletions cut 0 bases from V and 6 bases from J, with 17 bases between. The CDR3 is 16 amino acids. CDR1 is SGHVS and CDR2 is FQNEAQ in the germline V gene. Written as DNA, the CDR3 is TGTGCCAGCAGCTTAGCGATATTGGGGGCGAGGCCTGAAGCTTTCTTT. This encodes CASSLAILGARPEAFF.

The chain recombines TRBV27 with TRBJ2-7, with a possible D match to TRBD2 (6 bases). CDR3 size: 14 residues. In germline, CDR1 is MNHEY, CDR2 SMNVEV (reference sequence). The V end was cut by 2 bases, the J end by 4 bases, with 12 bases between. CDR3 residues: CASSLGGTEYEQYF. DNA for the CDR3: TGTGCCAGCAGTTTAGGAGGGACCGAGTACGAGCAGTACTTC.

The genes are TRBV11-2 and TRBJ2-7, with 12 nucleotides matching TRBD1. V shed 1 base, J shed 6 bases, and the junction held 10 bases outside the gene matches. The CDR3 totals 17 residues. CDR1 is SGHAT and CDR2 is FQNNGV in the germline V gene. Written as DNA, the CDR3 is TGTGCCAGCAGCTTAGCGGAGGGCCCGGGACAGGGGGCCGAGCAGTACTTC. It yields the protein CASSLAEGPGQGAEQYF.

The chain links TRBV2 to TRBJ1-1; 8 bases line up with TRBD1. V lost 7 bases to trimming and J lost 3 bases; unmatched junction nucleotides: 4. The CDR3 length is 13 residues. Germline loops: CDR1 SNHLY, CDR2 FYNNEI. The CDR3 here is CASKTGEDTEAFF. DNA for the CDR3: TGTGCCAGCAAGACAGGGGAAGACACTGAAGCTTTCTTT.

This clone came up a few times. The chain couples TRBV2 to TRBJ1-4; possible D gene TRBD1, 5 bases. The CDR3 is 14 amino acids. Germline CDR1 and CDR2: SNHLY and FYNNEI. Trimming stripped 3 bases from V and 11 bases from J, with 16 bases between. The CDR3 DNA is TGTGCCAGCAGTGACTTCCCCAGGGATCGGAAACTGTTTTTT. This translates into CASSDFPRDRKLFF.

This chain links TRBV11-2 with TRBJ2-1, with D possibly being TRBD1 (5 bases). V shed 1 base and J shed 6 bases, with 22 bases lying between them. Germline CDR1 reads SGHAT; CDR2 reads FQNNGV. CDR3 length: 18 amino acids. Here the CDR3 reads CASSLVGLGSRVINEQFF. DNA for the CDR3: TGTGCCAGCAGCTTAGTGGGGCTGGGTAGCCGGGTCATCAATGAGCAGTTCTTC.

The genes are TRBV5-1 and TRBJ2-1; possibly TRBD2 for D (6 bases). The CDR3 covers 15 residues. Germline loops: CDR1 SGHRS, CDR2 YFSETQ. V was clipped by 2 bases and J by 0 bases, with 9 bases between them. As DNA, the CDR3 is TGCGCCAGCAGCTTAGGACTACTCTCCTACAATGAGCAGTTCTTC. Protein product: CASSLGLLSYNEQFF.

The chain employs TRBV6-5 and TRBJ2-7, with 9 bases fitting TRBD1. CDR1 is MNHEY, CDR2 SVGAGI, per germline. The length of the CDR3 is 14 residues. After removal of 6 bases from V and 1 base from J, the junction contained 4 bases not matched to a gene. Here the CDR3 reads CASSSGTGSYEQYF. Here the CDR3 DNA reads TGTGCCAGCAGCTCCGGGACAGGGTCCTACGAGCAGTACTTC.

CDR3: CASSLTSGGYEQYF. The CDR3 DNA is TGTGCCAGCAGTTTAACTAGCGGTGGCTACGAGCAGTACTTC. J is TRBJ2-7 and V is TRBV27; 8 nucleotides align to TRBD2. Trimming removed 2 bases from V and 3 bases from J; junction bases left unmatched: 3. The CDR3 runs to 14 residues. Per the germline V gene, CDR1 is MNHEY and CDR2 is SMNVEV (reference sequence).

The rearrangement links TRBV27 to TRBJ2-1; possible D gene TRBD1, 6 bases. The germline V and J ends were trimmed by 6 bases and 7 bases, with 10 bases remaining between them. CDR3 size: 12 residues. CDR1 and CDR2 from the germline V gene are MNHEY and SMNVEV (reference sequence). This CDR3 reads CASSFTGNEQFF. The CDR3 coding sequence is TGTGCCAGCAGCTTCACAGGGAATGAGCAGTTCTTC.

The V and J genes are TRBV6-1 and TRBJ2-7, with 8 bases fitting TRBD1. Germline V CDR1 and CDR2: MNHNS, SASEGT. Losses at the gene ends were 7 bases for V and 3 bases for J; bases not matched to a gene: 8. CDR3 length: 14 amino acids. Here the CDR3 DNA reads TGTGCCAGCACTACGACAGGGGCCTACTACGAGCAGTACTTC. Its translation: CASTTTGAYYEQYF.

The J gene is TRBJ2-1, the V gene TRBV29-1, with TRBD2 matching over 11 bases. The germline CDR1 and CDR2 sequences are SQVTM and ANQGSEA. This CDR3 comprises 14 residues. Trimming removed 3 bases from V and 4 bases from J; junction bases left unmatched: 2. The CDR3 region is CSVDGTSGYNEQFF. In DNA form, the CDR3 reads TGCAGCGTTGACGGGACTAGCGGATACAATGAGCAGTTCTTC.

CDR3 amino acids: CAISESAGGSYEQYF. The CDR3 nucleotides read TGTGCCATCAGTGAGTCCGCAGGGGGCAGTTACGAGCAGTACTTC. The chain employs TRBV10-3 and TRBJ2-7; 8 bases agree with TRBD1. In germline, CDR1 is ENHRY, CDR2 SYGVKD. This CDR3 contains 15 residues. Trimming removed 0 bases from V and 4 bases from J; junction bases left unmatched: 5.

This clone occurred once. The chain uses TRBV13 and TRBJ1-2; D gene ambiguous. CDR3 length: 12 amino acids. V was shortened by 2 bases and J by 2 bases, with 3 bases between the two germline ends. Germline V gives CDR1 PRHDT, CDR2 FYEKMQ (reference sequence). For the CDR3, the DNA is TGTGCCAGCAGCTTAATAAACTATGGCTACACCTTC. Protein product: CASSLINYGYTF.

The chain combines TRBV4-3 with TRBJ2-7, with D perhaps TRBD1 (6 bases). The CDR3 covers 18 residues. Germline V gene sequence: CDR1 LGHNA, CDR2 YSLEER. V dropped 1 base and J dropped 0 bases, with 19 bases sitting between them. The CDR3 sequence is CASSQGTIRDKHSYEQYF. CDR3 bases: TGCGCCAGCAGCCAAGGGACCATCCGGGACAAACACTCCTACGAGCAGTACTTC.

This clone has just one count. The genes are TRBV30 and TRBJ1-6; D gene unclear. V was cut by 3 bases and J by 0 bases, with 18 bases left in between. From germline, CDR1 is GTSNPN and CDR2 SVGIG (reference sequence). This CDR3 region has 18 residues. CDR3 nucleotides: TGTGCCTGGAGGCAACAACCGAGGAGGAGCTCCTATAATTCACCCCTCCACTTT. Translation gives CAWRQQPRRSSYNSPLHF.

The chain uses TRBV5-5 and TRBJ1-2; tentatively, D is TRBD1 (6 bases). This CDR3 contains 14 residues. The germline V gene has CDR1 SGHKS and CDR2 YYEKEE (reference sequence). Trimming removed 4 bases at V and 5 bases at J, with 15 bases between. The CDR3 DNA follows: TGTGCCAGCAGCCCGGACAGCGGGGGATATGGCTACACCTTC. It translates to CASSPDSGGYGYTF.

The chain employs TRBV19 and TRBJ2-7; 11 positions match TRBD2. This CDR3 is built from 16 residues. Germline V gene data show CDR1 as LNHDA and CDR2 as SQIVND (reference sequence). The V gene end was trimmed by 4 bases and the J gene end by 0 bases; junction bases not matched to a gene: 5. The CDR3 spells CASSRLAGGHSYEQYF. Here the CDR3 DNA reads TGTGCCAGTAGTAGGCTAGCGGGAGGCCACTCCTACGAGCAGTACTTC.

This clone was seen a handful of times. The chain recombines TRBV4-3 with TRBJ1-1; 10 nucleotides agree with TRBD1. The length of the CDR3 is 16 residues. CDR1 and CDR2 from the germline V gene are LGHNA and YSLEER. Germline trimming cut 0 bases from V and 4 bases from J; bases unmatched to any gene: 5. The CDR3 reads CASSQEYGTGATEAFF. The CDR3 DNA reads TGCGCCAGCAGCCAAGAGTACGGGACAGGGGCCACTGAAGCTTTCTTT.